This entry describes one TCR beta chain. Libraries were prepared by immunoSEQ multiplex PCR; TCRdb keeps only in-frame clonotypes and omits some of them. The sample holds 57,000 or so clones; roughly nine tenths are singletons and the top ten take about 14%. These data originate in a study of OX40 agonist ivuxolimab in advanced cancers. V lost 5 bases to trimming and J lost 2 bases; unmatched junction nucleotides: 3. The CDR3 sequence is 14 residues long. Germline V gene sequence: CDR1 MDHEN, CDR2 SYDVKM. The origin of this receptor is an adult with an advanced solid tumor such as melanoma, head and neck, liver or kidney cancer. This rearrangement joins TRBV28 to TRBJ1-2; 9 bases agree with TRBD1. Here the sequenced sample was CD4+ or CD8+ T cells sorted from blood, taken in a trial of the OX40 agonist ivuxolimab. CDR3 coding DNA: TGTGCCAGCAGTAGACAGGGGGGGAACTATGGCTACACCTTC. It yields the protein CASSRQGGNYGYTF.